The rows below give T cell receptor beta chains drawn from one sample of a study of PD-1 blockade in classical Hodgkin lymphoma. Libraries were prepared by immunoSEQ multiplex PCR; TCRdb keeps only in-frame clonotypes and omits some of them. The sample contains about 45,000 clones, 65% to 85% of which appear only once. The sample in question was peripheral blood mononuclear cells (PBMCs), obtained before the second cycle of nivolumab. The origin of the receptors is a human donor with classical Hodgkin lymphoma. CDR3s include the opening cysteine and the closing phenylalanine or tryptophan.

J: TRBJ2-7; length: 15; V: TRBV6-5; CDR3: CASRGPVTGGVEQYF
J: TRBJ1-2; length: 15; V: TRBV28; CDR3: CASSIRGWGRNGYTF
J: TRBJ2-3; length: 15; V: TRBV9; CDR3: CASSGLAGYTDTQYF
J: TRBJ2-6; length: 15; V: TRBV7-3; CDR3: CASSLTHSGANVLTF
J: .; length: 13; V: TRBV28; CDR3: CASNPGHNYEQYF
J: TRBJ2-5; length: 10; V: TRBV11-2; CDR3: CASSFQAQYF
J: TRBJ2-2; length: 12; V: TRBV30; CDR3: CAWSQGPGELFF
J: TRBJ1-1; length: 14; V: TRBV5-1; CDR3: CASSLEFRNTEAFF
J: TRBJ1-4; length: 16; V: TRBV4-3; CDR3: CASSQDMGAPNEKLFF
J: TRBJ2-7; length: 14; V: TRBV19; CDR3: CASRATGLNYEQYF
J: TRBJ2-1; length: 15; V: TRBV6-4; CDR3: CASSDSKEGGNEQFF
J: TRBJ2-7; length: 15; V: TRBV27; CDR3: CASSLTGTALTEQYF
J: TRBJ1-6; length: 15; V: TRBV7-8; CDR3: CASSFDRLGNSPLHF
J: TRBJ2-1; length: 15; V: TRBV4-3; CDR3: CASSQGVGGSFEQFF
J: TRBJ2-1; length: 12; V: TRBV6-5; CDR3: CASRRMGNEQFF
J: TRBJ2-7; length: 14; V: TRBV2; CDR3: CASSGLDAFSEQYF
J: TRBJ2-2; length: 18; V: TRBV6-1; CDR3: CASSEEYPLAGISWELFF
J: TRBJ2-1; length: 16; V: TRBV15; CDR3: CATSPSEGGSYNEQFF
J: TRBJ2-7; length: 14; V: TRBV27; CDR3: CASSSNPTAYEQYF
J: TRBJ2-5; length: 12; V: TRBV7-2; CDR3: CASSAPQETQYF
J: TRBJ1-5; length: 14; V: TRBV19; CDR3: CASMGGGGNQPQHF
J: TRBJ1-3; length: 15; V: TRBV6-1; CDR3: CASSEFWGTGNTIYF
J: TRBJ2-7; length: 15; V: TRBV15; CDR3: CATSRDRAALYEQYF
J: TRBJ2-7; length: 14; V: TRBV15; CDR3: CATSRGARGYEQYF
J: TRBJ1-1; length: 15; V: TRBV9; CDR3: CASSVGVSLVTEAFF
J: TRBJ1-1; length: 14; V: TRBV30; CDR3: CAWKGGDEGTEAFF
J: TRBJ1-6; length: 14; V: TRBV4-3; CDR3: CASSQDLTDSPLHF
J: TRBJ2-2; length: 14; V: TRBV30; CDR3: CAWAGGGPGGELFF
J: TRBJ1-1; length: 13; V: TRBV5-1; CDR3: CASSLFMNTEAFF
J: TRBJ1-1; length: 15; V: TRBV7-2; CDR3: CASSLEGRMNTEAFF
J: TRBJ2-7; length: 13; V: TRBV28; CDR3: CASRPHSSYEQYF
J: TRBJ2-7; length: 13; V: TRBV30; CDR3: CAWDRGFTYEQYF
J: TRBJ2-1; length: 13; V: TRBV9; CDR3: CASSEEGYNEQFF
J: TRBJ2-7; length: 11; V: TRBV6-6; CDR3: CASSDGYEQYF
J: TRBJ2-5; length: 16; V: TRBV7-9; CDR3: CASSSWTSVIQETQYF
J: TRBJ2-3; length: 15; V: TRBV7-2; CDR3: CASSLIVDSRDTQYF
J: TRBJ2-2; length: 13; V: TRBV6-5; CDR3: CASSTVNTGELFF
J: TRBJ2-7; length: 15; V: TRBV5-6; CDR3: CASSLLVTALEEQYF
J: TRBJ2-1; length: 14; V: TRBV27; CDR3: CASSLTGTYNEQFF
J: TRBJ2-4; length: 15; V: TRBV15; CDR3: CATSRGGQKKNIQYF
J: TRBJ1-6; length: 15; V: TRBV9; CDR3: CASSGGQGVYSPLHF
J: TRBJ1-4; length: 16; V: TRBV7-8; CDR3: CASSLAVGEFNEKLFF
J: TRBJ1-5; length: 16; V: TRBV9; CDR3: CASSAVAGGGNQPQHF
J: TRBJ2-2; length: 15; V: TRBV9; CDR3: CASSGQTSNTGELFF
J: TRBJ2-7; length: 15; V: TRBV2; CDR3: CATYLSGSGPTEQYF
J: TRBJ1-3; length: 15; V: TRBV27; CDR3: CASSFPERVADTIYF
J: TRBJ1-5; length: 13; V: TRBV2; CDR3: CASRRDLNQPQHF
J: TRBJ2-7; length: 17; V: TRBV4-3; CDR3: CASSQDGVGQASYEQYF
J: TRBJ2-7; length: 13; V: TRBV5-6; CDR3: CASSRDLSYEQYF